This passage covers 20 T cell receptor beta chains from one sample sequenced in a study of cytomegalovirus exposure and HLA in healthy donors (dated 2017 in TCRdb). Libraries were built with the immunoSEQ multiplex PCR assay. A mixture of 60 forward primers for TCR Vbeta segments and 13 reverse primers for TCR Jbeta segments was used in the multiplex PCR. The immuneACCESS repertoire file appears here via TCRdb, limited to in-frame rearrangements. These files lack a portion of the clones; in checked studies, under half of the deficit traces to unresolved V genes, and the cause of the others is not known. The sample data list approximately 120,000 clones, and under 90% of these were observed just once. The biggest ten clones account for less than 2.5% of the sample. The specimen was PBMCs. The origin of the receptors is a woman in her thirties in good health and CMV-seronegative.

The gene calls are TRBV7-9 and TRBJ2-2; a weak D match, TRBD2 (6 bases). CDR1 SEHNR and CDR2 FQNEAQ come from the germline V gene (reference sequence). The ends were cut back, 4 bases at V and 1 base at J, with 10 bases in the middle. This CDR3 spans 15 amino acids. The CDR3 spells CASSSGLGNTGELFF. The CDR3 DNA reads as TGTGCCAGCAGCTCGGGACTGGGGAACACCGGGGAGCTGTTTTTT.

This sequence joins TRBV6-1 and TRBJ1-1; 11 nucleotides agree with TRBD1. This CDR3 contains 15 residues. V lost 8 bases, J lost 4 bases, and 9 bases stayed unmatched. CDR1 is MNHNS and CDR2 is SASEGT in the germline V gene. The CDR3 nucleotides read TGTGCCAGCGGCGATCCCGGGACAGGGGGCACTGAAGCTTTCTTT. Its translation is CASGDPGTGGTEAFF.

The rearrangement joins TRBV5-1 to TRBJ2-7, with TRBD1 matching over 10 bases. The germline CDR1 and CDR2 sequences are SGHRS and YFSETQ. This CDR3 has 14 amino acids. V dropped 4 bases and J dropped 5; count of bases not matched to a gene: 6. The CDR3 is CASSPRDRGHEQYF. As DNA, the CDR3 is TGCGCCAGCAGCCCCCGGGACAGGGGACACGAGCAGTACTTC. The variable domain in full, with the rest retrieved from reference TRBV5-1 and TRBJ2-7, is KAGVTQTPRYLIKTRGQQVTLSCSPISGHRSVSWYQQTPGQGLQFLFEYFSETQRNKGNFPGRFSGRQFSNSRSEMNVSTLELGDSALYLCASSPRDRGHEQYFGPGTRLTVT.

In its sample, this clone was seen a few times. The J gene is TRBJ2-1, the V gene TRBV2, with D perhaps TRBD1 (6 bases). CDR3 length equals 12 residues. Germline V CDR1 and CDR2: SNHLY, FYNNEI. The ends were cut back, 6 bases at V and 8 bases at J, with 11 bases in the middle. The CDR3 loop reads CASRKQGDEQFF. The CDR3 nucleotides read TGTGCCAGCAGAAAACAGGGAGATGAGCAGTTCTTC.

The V gene is TRBV7-8, the J gene TRBJ1-5, with 8 nucleotides matching TRBD1. Germline V gene lookup returns CDR1 SGHVS and CDR2 FQNEAQ. The CDR3 is 17 amino acids. Losses at the gene ends were 1 base for V and 4 bases for J; bases not matched to a gene: 9. The DNA of the CDR3 is TGTGCCAGCAGCTTAGGGGGGACAGGCCCCTTTAATCAGCCCCAGCATTTT. Translating gives CASSLGGTGPFNQPQHF.

This clone appeared once. The chain uses TRBV7-8 and TRBJ1-3; 8 bases are a match to TRBD1. The CDR3 covers 13 residues. The junction had 0 bases not matched to a gene; V was cut back by 4 bases and J by 4 bases. The germline V gene has CDR1 SGHVS and CDR2 FQNEAQ. CDR3 in DNA: TGTGCCAGCAGCTGGGACAGGGGAAACACCATATATTTT. Protein: CASSWDRGNTIYF.

The V gene is TRBV10-1, the J gene TRBJ2-7; D is undetermined. The CDR3 loop spans 12 amino acids. V shed 0 bases and J shed 5 bases, with 5 bases lying between them. Germline-derived CDR1 and CDR2 are WNHNN and SYGVQD (reference sequence). CDR3 amino acids: CASSESQDEQYF. In nucleotides, the CDR3 is TGCGCCAGCAGTGAGTCGCAGGACGAGCAGTACTTC.

V gene TRBV7-2 combines with J gene TRBJ2-2, with D possibly TRBD1 on 8 matching bases. The ends were cut back, 2 bases at V and 5 bases at J, with 21 bases in the middle. The CDR3 runs to 18 residues. Germline CDR1 SGHTA, CDR2 FQGNSA. The CDR3 loop is CASSLPRTGTIRTGELFF. The CDR3 region has the DNA TGTGCCAGCAGCTTACCCAGGACAGGGACTATTCGAACCGGGGAGCTGTTTTTT.

The chain joins TRBV14 to TRBJ2-1; TRBD2 matches at 14 bases. J gave up 10 bases and V 3 bases, and 8 bases lay outside the gene matches. The germline CDR1 and CDR2 sequences are SGHDN and FVKESK. The CDR3 runs 16 residues. CDR3: CASSQGTSGGSGEQFF. CDR3 nucleotides: TGTGCCAGCAGCCAGGGGACTAGCGGGGGCAGTGGGGAGCAGTTCTTC. The entire variable domain, with the rest obtained from reference TRBV14 and TRBJ2-1, is as follows: EAGVTQFPSHSVIEKGQTVTLRCDPISGHDNLYWYRRVMGKEIKFLLHFVKESKQDESGMPNNRFLAERTGGTYSTLKVQPAELEDSGVYFCASSQGTSGGSGEQFFGPGTRLTVL.

CDR3 nucleotide sequence: TGTGCCAGCAGCTTACCAGGGGTCACTGAAGCTTTCTTT. Its translation: CASSLPGVTEAFF. The chain has TRBV7-9 and TRBJ1-1; D perhaps matches TRBD1 (6 bases). Germline values: CDR1 SEHNR, CDR2 FQNEAQ (reference sequence). CDR3 length: 13 residues. V was clipped by 2 bases and J by 4 bases, with 8 bases between them.

The chain couples TRBV10-3 to TRBJ2-1; TRBD1 is a possible D gene (6 bases). The V end lost 4 bases, the J end lost 6 bases, and 10 bases lay between the germline ends. The V gene's germline CDR1 is ENHRY and CDR2 SYGVKD. The CDR3 spans 13 residues. CDR3 in DNA: TGTGCCATCAGTGGGGACACCCCCAATGAGCAGTTCTTC. Its protein is CAISGDTPNEQFF.

This chain connects TRBV18 to TRBJ1-5; tentative D call: TRBD1 (5 bases). In germline, CDR1 is KGHSH, CDR2 LQKENI. This CDR3 contains 16 residues. V was pared by 3 bases and J by 2 bases, with 14 bases between. The CDR3 DNA sequence: TGTGCCAGCTCACCGGAGGGGAGGCTAGGCAATCAGCCCCAGCATTTT. Its translation is CASSPEGRLGNQPQHF.

The rearrangement joins TRBV5-4 to TRBJ2-1, with D possibly TRBD2 on 5 matching bases. V dropped 0 bases and J dropped 2 bases, with 9 bases sitting between them. The CDR3 sequence is 15 residues long. CDR1 and CDR2 (germline): SGHNT, YYREEE (reference sequence). The CDR3 nucleotides are TGTGCCAGCAGCTTGGGTGGACTGCCCTACAATGAGCAGTTCTTC. Its protein product is CASSLGGLPYNEQFF.

The genes are TRBV9 and TRBJ2-3; 10 nucleotides align to TRBD2. Germline lookup yields CDR1 SGDLS and CDR2 YYNGEE. V was clipped by 4 bases and J by 4 bases; unmatched bases: 6. This CDR3 is 15 amino acids long. The CDR3 protein is CASSSTSGASDTQYF. CDR3 sequence (DNA): TGTGCCAGCAGCTCCACTAGCGGGGCCTCAGATACGCAGTATTTT.

This clone was seen just once. The chain carries TRBV6-5 and TRBJ2-1; 8 bases are a match to TRBD2. V lost 0 bases to trimming and J lost 6 bases; unmatched junction nucleotides: 7. The V gene's germline CDR1 is MNHEY and CDR2 SVGAGI. This CDR3 comprises 16 residues. The CDR3 loop reads CASSYSGAGEGNEQFF. In DNA, the CDR3 is TGTGCCAGCAGTTACTCGGGAGCGGGAGAGGGCAATGAGCAGTTCTTC.

This chain uses TRBV9 with TRBJ2-7, with D tentatively TRBD2 (5 bases). Trimming removed 0 bases from V and 6 bases from J, with 10 bases in between. The CDR3 consists of 13 residues. In germline, CDR1 is SGDLS, CDR2 YYNGEE. The CDR3 bases are TGTGCCAGCAGCGTAGGAAGAGGGAGCGAGCAGTACTTC. This gives the protein CASSVGRGSEQYF.

The rearrangement links TRBV6-5 to TRBJ2-7; 7 bases line up with TRBD2. Germline V gene sequence: CDR1 MNHEY, CDR2 SVGAGI. The CDR3 loop spans 15 amino acids. J lost 0 bases, V lost 5 bases, and 7 bases had no gene match. In DNA form, the CDR3 reads TGTGCCAGCAGTCGCCCACCTAGCGGCTCCTACGAGCAGTACTTC. Residues: CASSRPPSGSYEQYF.

This clone was recorded a few times. This chain uses TRBV5-1 with TRBJ2-7; 10 positions agree with TRBD1. Trimming at V came to 4 bases and at J to 5 bases, leaving 9 bases not matched to a gene. The CDR3 consists of 15 residues. Germline values: CDR1 SGHRS, CDR2 YFSETQ. CDR3: CASSVHRDRGHEQYF. In DNA, the CDR3 is TGCGCCAGCAGCGTACACCGGGACAGGGGCCACGAGCAGTACTTC.

The J gene is TRBJ1-4, the V gene TRBV28, with unresolved D. Trimming shortened V by 6 bases and J by 6 bases, and 5 bases separated the two germline ends. The CDR3 spans 11 residues. Germline CDR1 MDHEN, CDR2 SYDVKM. CDR3 sequence reads: CASRSDEKLFF. CDR3 nucleotide sequence: TGTGCCAGCAGATCGGATGAAAAACTGTTTTTT.

J is TRBJ2-5 and V is TRBV5-1, with no clear D. The J call may be faulty, since TRBJ2-7 better matches the DNA end. The CDR3 is 13 amino acids. Germline V gives CDR1 SGHRS, CDR2 YFSETQ. The chain's CDR3 is CASSNEVTYEQYF. CDR3 DNA sequence: TGCGCCAGCAGCAATGAGGTCACCTACGAGCAGTACTTC.